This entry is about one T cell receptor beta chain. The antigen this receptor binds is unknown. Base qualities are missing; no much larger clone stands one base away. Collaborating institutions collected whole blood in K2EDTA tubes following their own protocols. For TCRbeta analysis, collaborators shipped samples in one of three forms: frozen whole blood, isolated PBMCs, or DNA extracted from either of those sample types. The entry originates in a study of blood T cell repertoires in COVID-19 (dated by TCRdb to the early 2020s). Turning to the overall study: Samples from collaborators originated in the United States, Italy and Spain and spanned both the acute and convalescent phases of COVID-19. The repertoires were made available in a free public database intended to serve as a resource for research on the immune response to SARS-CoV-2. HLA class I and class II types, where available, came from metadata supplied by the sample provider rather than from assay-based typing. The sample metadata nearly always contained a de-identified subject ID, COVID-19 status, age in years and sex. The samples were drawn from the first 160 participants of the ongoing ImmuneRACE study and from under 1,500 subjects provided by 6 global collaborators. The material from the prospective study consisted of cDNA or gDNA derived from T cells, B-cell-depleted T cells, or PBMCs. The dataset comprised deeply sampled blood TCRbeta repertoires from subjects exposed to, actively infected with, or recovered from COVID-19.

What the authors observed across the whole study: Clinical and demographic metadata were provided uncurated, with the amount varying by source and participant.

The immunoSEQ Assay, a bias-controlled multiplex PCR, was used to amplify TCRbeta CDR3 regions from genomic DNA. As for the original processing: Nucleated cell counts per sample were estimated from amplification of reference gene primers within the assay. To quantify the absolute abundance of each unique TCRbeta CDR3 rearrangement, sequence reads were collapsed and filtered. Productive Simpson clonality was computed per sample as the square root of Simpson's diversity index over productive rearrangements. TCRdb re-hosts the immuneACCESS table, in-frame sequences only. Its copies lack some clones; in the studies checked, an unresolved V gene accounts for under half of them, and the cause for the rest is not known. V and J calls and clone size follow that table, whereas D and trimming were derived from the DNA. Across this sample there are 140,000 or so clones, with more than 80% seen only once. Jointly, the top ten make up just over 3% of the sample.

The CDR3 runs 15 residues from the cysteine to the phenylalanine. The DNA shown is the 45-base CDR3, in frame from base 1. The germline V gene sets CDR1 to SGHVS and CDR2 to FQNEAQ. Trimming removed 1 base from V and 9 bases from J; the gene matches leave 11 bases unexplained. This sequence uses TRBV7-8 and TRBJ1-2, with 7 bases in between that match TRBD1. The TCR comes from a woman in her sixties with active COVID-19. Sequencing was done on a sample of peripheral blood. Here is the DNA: TGTGCCAGCAGCTTAGTAGCAGGGGGTGCGTCGAGCTACACCTTC. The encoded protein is CASSLVAGGASSYTF.